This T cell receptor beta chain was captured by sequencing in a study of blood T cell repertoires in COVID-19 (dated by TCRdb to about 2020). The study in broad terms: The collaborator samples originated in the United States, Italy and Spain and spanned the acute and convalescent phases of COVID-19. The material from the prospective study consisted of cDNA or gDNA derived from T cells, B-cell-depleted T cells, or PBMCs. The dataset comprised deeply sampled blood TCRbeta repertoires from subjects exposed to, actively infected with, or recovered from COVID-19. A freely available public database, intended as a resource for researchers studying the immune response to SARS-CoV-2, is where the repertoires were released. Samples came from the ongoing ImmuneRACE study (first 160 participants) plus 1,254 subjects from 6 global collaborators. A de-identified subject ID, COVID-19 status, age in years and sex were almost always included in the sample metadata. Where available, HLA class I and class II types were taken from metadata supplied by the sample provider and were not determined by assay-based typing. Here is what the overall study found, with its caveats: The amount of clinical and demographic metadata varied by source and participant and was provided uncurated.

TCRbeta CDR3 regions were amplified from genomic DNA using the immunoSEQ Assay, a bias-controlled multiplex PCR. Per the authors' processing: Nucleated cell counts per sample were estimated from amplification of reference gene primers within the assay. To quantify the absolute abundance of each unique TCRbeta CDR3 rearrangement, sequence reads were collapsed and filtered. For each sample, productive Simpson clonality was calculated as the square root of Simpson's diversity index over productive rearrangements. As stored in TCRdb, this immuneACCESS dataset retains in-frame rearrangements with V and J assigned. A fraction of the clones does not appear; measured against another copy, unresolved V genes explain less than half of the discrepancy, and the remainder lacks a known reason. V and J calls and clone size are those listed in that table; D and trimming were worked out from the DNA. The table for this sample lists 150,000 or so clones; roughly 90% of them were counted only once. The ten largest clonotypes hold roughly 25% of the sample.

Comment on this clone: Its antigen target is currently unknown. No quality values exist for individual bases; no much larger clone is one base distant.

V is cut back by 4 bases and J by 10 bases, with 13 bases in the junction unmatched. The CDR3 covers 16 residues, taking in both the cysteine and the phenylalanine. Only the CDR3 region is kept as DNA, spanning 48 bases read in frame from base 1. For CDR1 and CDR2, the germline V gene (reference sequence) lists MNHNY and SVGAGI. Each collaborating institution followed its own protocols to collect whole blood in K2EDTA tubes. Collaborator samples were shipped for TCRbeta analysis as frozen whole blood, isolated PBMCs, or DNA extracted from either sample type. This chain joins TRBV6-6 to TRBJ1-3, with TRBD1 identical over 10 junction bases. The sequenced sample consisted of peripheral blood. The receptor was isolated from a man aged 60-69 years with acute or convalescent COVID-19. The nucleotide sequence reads TGTGCCAGCAGTTCGAGGGGACAGGGGAACGAAAAGACCATATATTTT. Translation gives CASSSRGQGNEKTIYF.